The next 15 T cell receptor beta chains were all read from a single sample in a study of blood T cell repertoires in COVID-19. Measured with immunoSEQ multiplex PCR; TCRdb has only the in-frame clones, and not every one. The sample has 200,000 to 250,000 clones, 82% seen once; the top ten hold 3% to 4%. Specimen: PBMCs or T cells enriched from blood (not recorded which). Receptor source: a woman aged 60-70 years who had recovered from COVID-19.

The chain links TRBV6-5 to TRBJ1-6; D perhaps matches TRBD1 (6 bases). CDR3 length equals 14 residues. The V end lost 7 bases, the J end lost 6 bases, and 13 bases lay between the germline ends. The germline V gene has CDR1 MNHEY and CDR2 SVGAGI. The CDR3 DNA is TGTGCCAGCACGGGGGGCGTTAGTAATTCACCCCTCCACTTT. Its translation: CASTGGVSNSPLHF.

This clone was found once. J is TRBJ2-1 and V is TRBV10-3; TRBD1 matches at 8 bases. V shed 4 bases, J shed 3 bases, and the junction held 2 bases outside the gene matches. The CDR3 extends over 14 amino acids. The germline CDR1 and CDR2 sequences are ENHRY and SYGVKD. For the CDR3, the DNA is TGTGCCATCAGTGGCACAGGGGGCTACAATGAGCAGTTCTTC. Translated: CAISGTGGYNEQFF.

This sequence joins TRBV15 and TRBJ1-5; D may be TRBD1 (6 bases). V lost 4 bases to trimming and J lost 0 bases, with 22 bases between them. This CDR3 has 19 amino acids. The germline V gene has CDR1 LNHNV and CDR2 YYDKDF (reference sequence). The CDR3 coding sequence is TGTGCCACCAGCAAGAAGGATGTACAGGGTGGGTATAGCAATCAGCCCCAGCATTTT. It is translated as CATSKKDVQGGYSNQPQHF.

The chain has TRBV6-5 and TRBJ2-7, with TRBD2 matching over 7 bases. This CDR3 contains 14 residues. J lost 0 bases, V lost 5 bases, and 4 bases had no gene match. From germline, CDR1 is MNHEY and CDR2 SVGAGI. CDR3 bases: TGTGCCAGCAGTACGGGAGGAAACTCCTACGAGCAGTACTTC. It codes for CASSTGGNSYEQYF.

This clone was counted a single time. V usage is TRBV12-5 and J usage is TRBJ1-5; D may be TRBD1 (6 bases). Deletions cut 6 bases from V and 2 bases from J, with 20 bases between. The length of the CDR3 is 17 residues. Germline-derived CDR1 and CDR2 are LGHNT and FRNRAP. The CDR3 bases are TGTGCTAGTGGATTTGCCGGACGGACAGACCGCAATCAGCCCCAGCATTTT. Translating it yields CASGFAGRTDRNQPQHF.

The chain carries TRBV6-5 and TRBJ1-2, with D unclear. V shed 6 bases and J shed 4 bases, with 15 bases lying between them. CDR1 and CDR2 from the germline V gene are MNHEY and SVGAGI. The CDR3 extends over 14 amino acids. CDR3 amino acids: CASRPGRGVYGYTF. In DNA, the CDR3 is TGTGCCAGCAGGCCCGGACGGGGAGTCTATGGCTACACCTTC.

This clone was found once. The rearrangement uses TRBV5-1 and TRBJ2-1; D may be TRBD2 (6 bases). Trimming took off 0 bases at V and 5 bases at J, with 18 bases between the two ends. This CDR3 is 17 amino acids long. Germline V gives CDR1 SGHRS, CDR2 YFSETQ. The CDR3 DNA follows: TGCGCCAGCAGCTTGGCAATAGGAGGGGCAATCCACAATGAGCAGTTCTTC. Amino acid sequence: CASSLAIGGAIHNEQFF.

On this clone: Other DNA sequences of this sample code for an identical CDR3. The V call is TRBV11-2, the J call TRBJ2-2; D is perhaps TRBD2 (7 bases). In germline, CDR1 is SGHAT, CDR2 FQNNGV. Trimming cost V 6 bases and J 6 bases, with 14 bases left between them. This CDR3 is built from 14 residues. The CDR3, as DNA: TGTGCCAGCAGGGGGGGGACAATACCCGGGGAGCTGTTTTTT. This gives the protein CASRGGTIPGELFF. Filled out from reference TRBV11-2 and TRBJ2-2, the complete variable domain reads EAGVAQSPRYKIIEKRQSVAFWCNPISGHATLYWYQQILGQGPKLLIQFQNNGVVDDSQLPKDRFSAERLKGVDSTLKIQPAKLEDSAVYLCASRGGTIPGELFFGEGSRLTVL.

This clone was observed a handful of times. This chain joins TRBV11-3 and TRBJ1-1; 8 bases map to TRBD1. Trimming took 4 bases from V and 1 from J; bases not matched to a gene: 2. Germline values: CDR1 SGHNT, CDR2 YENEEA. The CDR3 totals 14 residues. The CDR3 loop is CASSSGQENTEAFF. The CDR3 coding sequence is TGTGCCAGCAGCTCGGGACAGGAGAACACTGAAGCTTTCTTT.

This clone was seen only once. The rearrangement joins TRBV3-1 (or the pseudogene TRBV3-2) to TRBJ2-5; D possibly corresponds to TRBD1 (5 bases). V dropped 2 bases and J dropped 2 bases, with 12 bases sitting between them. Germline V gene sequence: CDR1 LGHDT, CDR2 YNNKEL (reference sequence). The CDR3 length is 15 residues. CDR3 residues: CASSQLGHLQETQYF. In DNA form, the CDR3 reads TGTGCCAGCAGCCAACTAGGACATCTTCAAGAGACCCAGTACTTC.

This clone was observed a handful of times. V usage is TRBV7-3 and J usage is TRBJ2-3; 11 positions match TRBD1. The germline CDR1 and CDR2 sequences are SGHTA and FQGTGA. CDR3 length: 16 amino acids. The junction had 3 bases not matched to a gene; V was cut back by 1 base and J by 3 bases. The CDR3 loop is CASSLMGQGVTDTQYF. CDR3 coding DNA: TGTGCCAGCAGCTTAATGGGACAGGGGGTTACAGATACGCAGTATTTT.

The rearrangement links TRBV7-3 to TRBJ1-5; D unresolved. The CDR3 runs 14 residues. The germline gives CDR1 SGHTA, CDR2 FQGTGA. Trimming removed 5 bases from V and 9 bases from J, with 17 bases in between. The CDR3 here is CASSPTPVNGPQHF. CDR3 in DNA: TGTGCCAGCAGCCCAACGCCGGTCAATGGGCCCCAGCATTTT.

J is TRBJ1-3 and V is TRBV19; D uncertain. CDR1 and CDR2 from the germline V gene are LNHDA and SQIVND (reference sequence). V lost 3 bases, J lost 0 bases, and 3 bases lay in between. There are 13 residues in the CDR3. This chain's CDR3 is CASSINSGNTIYF. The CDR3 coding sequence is TGTGCCAGTAGTATCAACTCTGGAAACACCATATATTTT.

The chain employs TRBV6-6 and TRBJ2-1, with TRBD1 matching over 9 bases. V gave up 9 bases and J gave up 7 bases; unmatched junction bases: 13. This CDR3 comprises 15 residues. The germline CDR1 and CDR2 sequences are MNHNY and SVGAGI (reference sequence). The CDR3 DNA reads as TGTGCCAGTTTACCGGGACAGGGATTTGGAAATGAGCAGTTCTTC. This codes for CASLPGQGFGNEQFF.

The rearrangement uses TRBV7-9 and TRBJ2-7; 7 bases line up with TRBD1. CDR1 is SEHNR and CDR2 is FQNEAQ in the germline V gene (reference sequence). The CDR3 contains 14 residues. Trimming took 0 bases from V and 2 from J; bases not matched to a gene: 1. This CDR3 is CASSLAGQPYEQYF. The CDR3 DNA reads TGTGCCAGCAGCTTAGCGGGACAGCCCTACGAGCAGTACTTC. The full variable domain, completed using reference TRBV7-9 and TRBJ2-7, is DTGVSQNPRHKITKRGQNVTFRCDPISEHNRLYWYRQTLGQGPEFLTYFQNEAQLEKSRLLSDRFSAERPKGSFSTLEIQRTEQGDSAMYLCASSLAGQPYEQYFGPGTRLTVT.